These T cell receptor beta chains were read from a single sample in a study of regulatory T cells in long-lasting Graves disease. TCRdb processed the multiplex PCR reads anew with MiXCR; each CDR3 protein has one entry. Of roughly 500,000 distinct CDR3 sequences in the sample, 20% to 25% are singletons; the top ten hold over 6%. The sequencing here drew on peripheral blood mononuclear cells (PBMCs), taken when the disease was refractory, from a patient treated with antithyroid drugs. The receptors shown here come from a female donor with Graves disease. The CDR3 runs from the conserved cysteine through the conserved F or W. D genes are given only for firm matches. Expanded clones get a size class; other rows say once, few or many, or leave the size out.

V,size,J,D,DNA,CDR3
TRBV27,NA,TRBJ1-6,TRBD1,TGTGCCAGCAGTCCCGCCCCCTCGACAGGGCGGTCACCCCTCCACTTT,CASSPAPSTGRSPLHF
TRBV2,many,TRBJ1-1,NA,TGTGCCAGTACCACAGGTTACACTGAAGCTTTCTTT,CASTTGYTEAFF
TRBV7-6,NA,TRBJ2-5,TRBD2,TGTGCCAGCAGCTCGGGAAGGACTAGCGGGAACCCCGAGATGGAGACCCAGTACTTC,CASSSGRTSGNPEMETQYF
TRBV5-1,NA,TRBJ2-7,NA,TGCGCCAGCAGCTTGGTAGGCGGGGGCCTCGACGAGCAGTACTTC,CASSLVGGGLDEQYF
TRBV3-1,many,TRBJ2-7,NA,TGTGCCAGCAGCCGTAACCGTTACGAGCAGTACTTC,CASSRNRYEQYF
TRBV7-2,NA,TRBJ2-1,NA,TGTGCCAGCAGCTCGCCGGGACGCCCTAATGAGCAGTTCTTC,CASSSPGRPNEQFF
TRBV6-1,many,TRBJ2-7,NA,TGTGCCAGCGCGTGGGAGACTACCGGCTACGAGCAGTACTTC,CASAWETTGYEQYF
TRBV7-2,NA,TRBJ2-2,NA,TGTGCCAGCAGCTTACGAGGGATCACCGGGGAGCTGTTTTTT,CASSLRGITGELFF
TRBV7-9,few,TRBJ2-4,NA,TGTGCCAGCAGCTCATCATTAGGAAACATTCAGTACTTC,CASSSSLGNIQYF
TRBV7-2,NA,TRBJ1-2,NA,TGTGCCAGCAGCTCGAGACCTCCTGGCTACACCTTC,CASSSRPPGYTF
TRBV27,NA,TRBJ2-1,TRBD2,TGTGCCAGCAGTTTATCCGGGAGGGCCCATGAGCAGTTCTTC,CASSLSGRAHEQFF
TRBV6-1,many,TRBJ1-1,TRBD1,TGTGCCAGCAGCCGCAAGACCGGACAGGGGCTCACTGAAGCTTTCTTT,CASSRKTGQGLTEAFF
TRBV28,NA,TRBJ2-5,TRBD2,TGTGCCAGCAGTCCTTTGACTAGCGGGGCGGGAGGGGAGACCCAGTACTTC,CASSPLTSGAGGETQYF
TRBV20-1,many,TRBJ1-2,TRBD1,TGCAGTGCTAGAACGACAGGGGACTATGGCTACACCTTC,CSARTTGDYGYTF
TRBV6-1,NA,TRBJ1-2,NA,TGTGCCAGCAGTACGACGCGGAGTTCCTATGGCTACACCTTC,CASSTTRSSYGYTF
TRBV6-2/TRBV6-3,many,TRBJ1-1,NA,TGTGCCAGCAGTTACTTCGCAAAGTCTGAAGCTTTCTTT,CASSYFAKSEAFF
TRBV3-1,few,TRBJ2-5,TRBD2,TGTGCCAGCAGCCAAGAGGCTAGCGGGGGGGCCTTTGAGACCCAGTACTTC,CASSQEASGGAFETQYF
TRBV12-3/TRBV12-4,few,TRBJ1-3,TRBD1,TGTGCCAGCAGGGGTGGGGGGACAGGGTATTACTCTGGAAACACCATATATTTT,CASRGGGTGYYSGNTIYF
TRBV7-9,NA,TRBJ2-5,NA,TGTGCCAGCAGCGTTCCCCGACAGGGAGGTCAGGAGACCCAGTACTTC,CASSVPRQGGQETQYF
TRBV7-9,NA,TRBJ1-1,TRBD1,TGTGCCAGCAGCTTACTGGACAGGGAGGAAGCTTTCTTT,CASSLLDREEAFF
TRBV24-1,once,TRBJ1-6,TRBD1,TGTGCCACCAGTGATTCGCGACAGGGGACAAATTCACCCCTCCACTTT,CATSDSRQGTNSPLHF
TRBV5-1,few,TRBJ2-7,TRBD1,TGCGCCAGCGGCCGGGACAGCCTCTACGAGCAGTACTTC,CASGRDSLYEQYF
TRBV24-1,many,TRBJ1-1,NA,TGTGCCACCAGTGATCCCGGGTTTAAAGCTTTCTTT,CATSDPGFKAFF
TRBV10-3,NA,TRBJ2-5,TRBD1,TGTGCCATCAGTGACCAACGACAGGGCGAGACCCAGTACTTC,CAISDQRQGETQYF
TRBV19,NA,TRBJ1-1,NA,TGTGCCAGTAGTATAGAAGCGGGGGGCAGGGCTTTCTTT,CASSIEAGGRAFF
TRBV19,few,TRBJ1-6,NA,TGTGCCAGTAGTACCGAGGGGATAGGGTCACCCCTCCACTTT,CASSTEGIGSPLHF
TRBV7-9,NA,TRBJ2-1,TRBD2,TGTGCCAGCAGACAGACCGAGCGGGGCTCCTACAATGAGCAGTTCTTC,CASRQTERGSYNEQFF
TRBV12-3/TRBV12-4,NA,TRBJ2-2,NA,TGTGCCAGCGCGGGGGCCTCAAAGGCCGGGGAGCTGTTTTTT,CASAGASKAGELFF
TRBV6-1,NA,TRBJ1-6,NA,TGTGCCAGCGAAGTTTCTCGGGATTCACCCCTCCACTTT,CASEVSRDSPLHF
TRBV28,NA,TRBJ2-3,NA,TGTGCCAGCAGTCTCGCCCTGGGAAGAGATACGCAGTATTTT,CASSLALGRDTQYF
TRBV2,many,TRBJ1-1,NA,TGTGCCAGCAGTGAAGGACGGAACACTGAAGCTTTCTTT,CASSEGRNTEAFF
TRBV28,many,TRBJ1-4,NA,TGTGCCAGTGCGAGGGGCCGAGATGAAAAACTGTTTTTT,CASARGRDEKLFF
TRBV5-5,few,TRBJ1-1,NA,TGTGCCAGCAGCTTGGGTCGCAGCGTGAACACTGAAGCTTTCTTT,CASSLGRSVNTEAFF
TRBV9,many,TRBJ2-2,NA,TGTGCCAGCAGCGTAGCGCCGGCAACGAACACCGGGGAGCTGTTTTTT,CASSVAPATNTGELFF
TRBV19,NA,TRBJ1-5,NA,TGTGCCAGTAAAAAAGGGGATCAGCCCCAGCATTTT,CASKKGDQPQHF
TRBV14,NA,TRBJ2-7,NA,TGTGCCAGCAGCCGATTACGGGACTCCAACTACGAGCAGTACTTC,CASSRLRDSNYEQYF
TRBV13,NA,TRBJ1-2,NA,TGTGCCAGCAGCTTAGACCCCGGACAGCGGAATGGCTACACCTTC,CASSLDPGQRNGYTF
TRBV28,many,TRBJ2-7,NA,TGTGCCAGCAGTTTTGTCGGGAGCTCCTACGAGCAGTACTTC,CASSFVGSSYEQYF
TRBV7-2,NA,TRBJ1-4,NA,TGTGCCAGCAGCTTAGAGGGGATTAATGAAAAACTGTTTTTT,CASSLEGINEKLFF
TRBV27,few,TRBJ2-4,NA,TGTGCCACGCGTGGTCCTGCAAACATTCAGTACTTC,CATRGPANIQYF
TRBV2,many,TRBJ2-2,NA,TGTGCCAGCAGTGAAGCTCCGGGGAACACCGGGGAGCTGTTTTTT,CASSEAPGNTGELFF